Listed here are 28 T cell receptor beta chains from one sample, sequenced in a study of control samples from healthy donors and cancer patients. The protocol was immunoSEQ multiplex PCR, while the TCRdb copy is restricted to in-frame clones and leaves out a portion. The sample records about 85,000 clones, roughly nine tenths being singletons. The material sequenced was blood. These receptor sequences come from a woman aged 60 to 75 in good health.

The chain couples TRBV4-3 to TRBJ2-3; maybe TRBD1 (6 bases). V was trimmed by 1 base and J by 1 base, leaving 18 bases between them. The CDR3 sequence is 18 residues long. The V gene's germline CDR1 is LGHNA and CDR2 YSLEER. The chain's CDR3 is CASSQVFGQFGGTDTQYF. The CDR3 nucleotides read TGCGCCAGCAGCCAAGTCTTCGGACAGTTTGGGGGCACAGATACGCAGTATTTT.

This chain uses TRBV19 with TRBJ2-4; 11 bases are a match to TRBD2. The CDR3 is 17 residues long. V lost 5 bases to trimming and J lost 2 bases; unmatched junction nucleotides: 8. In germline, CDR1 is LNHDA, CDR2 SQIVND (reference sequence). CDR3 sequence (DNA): TGTGCCAGTAGTGGAAAACTAGCGGGAGTGTCCAAAAACATTCAGTACTTC. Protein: CASSGKLAGVSKNIQYF.

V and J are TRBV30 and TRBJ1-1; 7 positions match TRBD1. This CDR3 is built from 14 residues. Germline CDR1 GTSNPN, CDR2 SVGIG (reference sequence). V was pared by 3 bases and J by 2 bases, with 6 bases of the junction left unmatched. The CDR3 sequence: CAWSPGTVNTEAFF. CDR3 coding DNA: TGTGCCTGGAGCCCCGGGACAGTAAACACTGAAGCTTTCTTT.

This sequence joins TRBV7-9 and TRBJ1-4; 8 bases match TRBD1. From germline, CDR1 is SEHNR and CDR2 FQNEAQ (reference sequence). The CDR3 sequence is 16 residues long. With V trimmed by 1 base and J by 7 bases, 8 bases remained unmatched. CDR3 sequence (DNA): TGTGCCAGCAGCTTAGGGGTGGACAGGGCCACTGAAAAACTGTTTTTT. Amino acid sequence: CASSLGVDRATEKLFF.

CDR3 bases: TGTGCCAGCAGCGTAGACCCCTCTCCGGGAAACACCATATATTTT. Translated: CASSVDPSPGNTIYF. The V and J genes are TRBV9 and TRBJ1-3; no reliable D call. The germline V gene has CDR1 SGDLS and CDR2 YYNGEE. Trimming pared 0 bases from V and 4 bases from J, leaving 11 bases between. The CDR3 consists of 15 residues.

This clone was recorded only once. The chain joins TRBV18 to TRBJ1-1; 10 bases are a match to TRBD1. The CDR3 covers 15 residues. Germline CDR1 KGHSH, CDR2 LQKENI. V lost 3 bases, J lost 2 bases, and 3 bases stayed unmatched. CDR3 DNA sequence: TGTGCCAGCTCACCCGACAGGGGGCGAAACACTGAAGCTTTCTTT. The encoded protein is CASSPDRGRNTEAFF.

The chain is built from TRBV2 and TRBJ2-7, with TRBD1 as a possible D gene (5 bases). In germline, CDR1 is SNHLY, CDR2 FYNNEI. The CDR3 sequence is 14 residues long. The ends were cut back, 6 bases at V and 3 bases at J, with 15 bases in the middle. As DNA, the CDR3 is TGTGCCAGCAGGATAGAAAGGGGCGTCTACGAGCAGTACTTC. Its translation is CASRIERGVYEQYF.

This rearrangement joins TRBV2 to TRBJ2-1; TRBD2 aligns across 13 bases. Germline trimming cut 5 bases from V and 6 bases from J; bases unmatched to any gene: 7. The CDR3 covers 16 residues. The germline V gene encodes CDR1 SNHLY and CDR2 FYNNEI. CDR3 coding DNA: TGTGCCAGCAGTCCCAGGACTAGCGGGAGACTCAATGAGCAGTTCTTC. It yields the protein CASSPRTSGRLNEQFF.

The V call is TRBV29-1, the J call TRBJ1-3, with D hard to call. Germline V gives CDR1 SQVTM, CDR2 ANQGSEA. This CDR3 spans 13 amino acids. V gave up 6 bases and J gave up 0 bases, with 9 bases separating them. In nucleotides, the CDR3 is TGCAGCGTCCGCAAAGACTCTGGAAACACCATATATTTT. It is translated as CSVRKDSGNTIYF.

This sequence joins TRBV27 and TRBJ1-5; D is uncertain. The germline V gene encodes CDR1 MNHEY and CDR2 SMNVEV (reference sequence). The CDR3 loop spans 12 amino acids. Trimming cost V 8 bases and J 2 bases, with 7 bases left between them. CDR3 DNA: TGTGCCAGCCCTGAGGGCAATCAGCCCCAGCATTTT. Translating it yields CASPEGNQPQHF.

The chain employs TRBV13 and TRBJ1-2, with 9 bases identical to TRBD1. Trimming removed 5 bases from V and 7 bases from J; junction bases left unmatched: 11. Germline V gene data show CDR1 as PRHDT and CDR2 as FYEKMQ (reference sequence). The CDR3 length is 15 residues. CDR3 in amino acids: CASSQPGQGFRGYTF. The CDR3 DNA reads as TGTGCCAGCAGCCAACCGGGACAGGGCTTTCGTGGCTACACCTTC.

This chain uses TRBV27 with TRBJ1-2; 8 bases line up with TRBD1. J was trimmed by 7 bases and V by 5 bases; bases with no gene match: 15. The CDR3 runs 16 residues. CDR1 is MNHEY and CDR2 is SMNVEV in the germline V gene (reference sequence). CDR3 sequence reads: CASSPSPGTGLSGYTF. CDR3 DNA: TGTGCCAGCAGTCCTTCGCCCGGGACAGGATTATCTGGCTACACCTTC.

The CDR3 sequence is CASSQERSSYNEQFF. Here the CDR3 DNA reads TGTGCCAGCAGCCAAGAAAGGAGCTCCTACAATGAGCAGTTCTTC. This sequence joins TRBV3-1 (or the pseudogene TRBV3-2) and TRBJ2-1, with D unclear. CDR3 length: 15 amino acids. Germline-derived CDR1 and CDR2 are LGHDT and YNNKEL (reference sequence). V lost 0 bases and J lost 0, with 6 bases in between.

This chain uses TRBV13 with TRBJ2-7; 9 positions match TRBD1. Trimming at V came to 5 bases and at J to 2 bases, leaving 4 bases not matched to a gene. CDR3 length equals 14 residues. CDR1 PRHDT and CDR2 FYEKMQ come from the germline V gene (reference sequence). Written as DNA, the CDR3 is TGTGCCAGCAGCCCTGGACAGGGGCCCTACGAGCAGTACTTC. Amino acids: CASSPGQGPYEQYF.

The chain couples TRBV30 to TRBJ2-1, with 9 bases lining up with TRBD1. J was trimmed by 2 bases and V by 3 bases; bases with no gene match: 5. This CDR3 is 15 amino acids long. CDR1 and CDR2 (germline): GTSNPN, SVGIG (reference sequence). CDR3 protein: CAWSPGQGPYNEQFF. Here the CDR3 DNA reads TGTGCCTGGAGCCCGGGACAGGGACCCTACAATGAGCAGTTCTTC. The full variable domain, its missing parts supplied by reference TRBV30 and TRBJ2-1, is SQTIHQWPATLVQPVGSPLSLECTVEGTSNPNLYWYRQAAGRGLQLLFYSVGIGQISSEVPQNLSASRPQDRQFILSSKKLLLSDSGFYLCAWSPGQGPYNEQFFGPGTRLTVL.

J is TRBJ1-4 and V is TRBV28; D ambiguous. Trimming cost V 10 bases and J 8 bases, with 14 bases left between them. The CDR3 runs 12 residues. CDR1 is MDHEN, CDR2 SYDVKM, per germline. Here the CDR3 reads CAIGEGGEKLFF. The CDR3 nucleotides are TGTGCCATCGGGGAGGGAGGAGAAAAACTGTTTTTT. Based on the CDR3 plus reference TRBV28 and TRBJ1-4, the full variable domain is DVKVTQSSRYLVKRTGEKVFLECVQDMDHENMFWYRQDPGLGLRLIYFSYDVKMKEKGDIPEGYSVSREKKERFSLILESASTNQTSMYLCAIGEGGEKLFFGSGTQLSVL.

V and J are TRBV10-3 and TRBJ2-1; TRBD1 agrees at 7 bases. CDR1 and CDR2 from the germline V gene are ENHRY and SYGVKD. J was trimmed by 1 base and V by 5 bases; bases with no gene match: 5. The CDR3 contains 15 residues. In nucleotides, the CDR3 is TGTGCCATCAGTCCAACAGGGGATTCCTACAATGAGCAGTTCTTC. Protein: CAISPTGDSYNEQFF.

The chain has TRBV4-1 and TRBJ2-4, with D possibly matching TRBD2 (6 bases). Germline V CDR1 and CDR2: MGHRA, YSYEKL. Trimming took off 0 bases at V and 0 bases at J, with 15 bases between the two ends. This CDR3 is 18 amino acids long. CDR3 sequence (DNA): TGCGCCAGCAGCCAAGATGCGGCGGGGATCGGAGCCAAAAACATTCAGTACTTC. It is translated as CASSQDAAGIGAKNIQYF.

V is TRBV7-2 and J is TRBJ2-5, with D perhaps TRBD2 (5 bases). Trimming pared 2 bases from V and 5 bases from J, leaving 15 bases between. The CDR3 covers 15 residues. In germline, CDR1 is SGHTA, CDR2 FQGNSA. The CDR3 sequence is CASSLSAGPGETQYF. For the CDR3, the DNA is TGTGCCAGCAGCTTATCCGCAGGCCCGGGGGAGACCCAGTACTTC.

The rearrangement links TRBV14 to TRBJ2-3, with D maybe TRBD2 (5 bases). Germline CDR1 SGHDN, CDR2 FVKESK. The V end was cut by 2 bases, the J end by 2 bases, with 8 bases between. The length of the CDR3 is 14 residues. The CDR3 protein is CASSQTRITDTQYF. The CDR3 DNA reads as TGTGCCAGCAGCCAAACTAGGATCACAGATACGCAGTATTTT.

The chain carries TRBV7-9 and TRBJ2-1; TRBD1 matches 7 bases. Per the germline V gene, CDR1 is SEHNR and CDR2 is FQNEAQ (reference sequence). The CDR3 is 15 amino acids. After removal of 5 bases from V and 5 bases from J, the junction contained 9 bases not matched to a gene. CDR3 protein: CASSRRGTADNEQFF. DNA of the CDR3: TGTGCCAGCAGCAGACGAGGGACAGCAGACAATGAGCAGTTCTTC. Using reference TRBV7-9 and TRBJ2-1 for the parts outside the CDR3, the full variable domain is DTGVSQNPRHKITKRGQNVTFRCDPISEHNRLYWYRQTLGQGPEFLTYFQNEAQLEKSRLLSDRFSAERPKGSFSTLEIQRTEQGDSAMYLCASSRRGTADNEQFFGPGTRLTVL.

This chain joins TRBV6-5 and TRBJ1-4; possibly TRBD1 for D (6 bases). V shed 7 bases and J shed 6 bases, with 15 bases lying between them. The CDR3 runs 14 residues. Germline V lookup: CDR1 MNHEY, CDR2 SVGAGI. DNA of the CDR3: TGTGCCAGCACCGAAATGGACAGTGATGAAAAACTGTTTTTT. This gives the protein CASTEMDSDEKLFF.

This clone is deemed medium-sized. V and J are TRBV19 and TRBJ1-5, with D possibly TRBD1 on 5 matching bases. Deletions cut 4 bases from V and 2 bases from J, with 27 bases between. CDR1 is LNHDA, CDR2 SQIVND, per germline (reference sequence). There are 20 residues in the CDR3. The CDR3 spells CASSTNPSRVGPGGNQPQHF. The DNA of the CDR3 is TGTGCCAGTAGTACCAATCCCTCCAGGGTGGGACCTGGGGGCAATCAGCCCCAGCATTTT. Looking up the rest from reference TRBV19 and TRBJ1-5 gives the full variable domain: DGGITQSPKYLFRKEGQNVTLSCEQNLNHDAMYWYRQDPGQGLRLIYYSQIVNDFQKGDIAEGYSVSREKKESFPLTVTSAQKNPTAFYLCASSTNPSRVGPGGNQPQHFGDGTRLSIL.

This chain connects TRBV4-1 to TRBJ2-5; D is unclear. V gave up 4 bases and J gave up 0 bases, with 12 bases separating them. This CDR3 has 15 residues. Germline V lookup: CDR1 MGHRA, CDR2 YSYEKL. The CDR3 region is CASSRAHGYQETQYF. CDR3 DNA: TGCGCCAGCAGCCGGGCTCACGGGTACCAAGAGACCCAGTACTTC.

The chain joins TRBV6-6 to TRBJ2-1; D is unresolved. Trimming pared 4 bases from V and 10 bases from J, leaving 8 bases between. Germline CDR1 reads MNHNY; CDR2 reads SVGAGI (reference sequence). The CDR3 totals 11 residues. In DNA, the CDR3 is TGTGCCAGCAGTTCAAAGGCAGAGCAGTTCTTC. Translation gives CASSSKAEQFF.

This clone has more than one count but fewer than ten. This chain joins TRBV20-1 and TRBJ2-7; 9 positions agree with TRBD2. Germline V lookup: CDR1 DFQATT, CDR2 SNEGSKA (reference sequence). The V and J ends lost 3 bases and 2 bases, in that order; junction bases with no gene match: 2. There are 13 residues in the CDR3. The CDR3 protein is CSASSGGTYEQYF. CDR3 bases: TGCAGTGCTAGTAGCGGGGGCACCTACGAGCAGTACTTC.

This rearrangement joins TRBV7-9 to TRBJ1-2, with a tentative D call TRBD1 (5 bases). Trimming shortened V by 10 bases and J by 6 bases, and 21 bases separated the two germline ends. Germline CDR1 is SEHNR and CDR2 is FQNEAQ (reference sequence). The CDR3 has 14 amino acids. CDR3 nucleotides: TGTGCCATATCGGAGCCAGGGATGGCGGATGGCTACACCTTC. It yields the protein CAISEPGMADGYTF.

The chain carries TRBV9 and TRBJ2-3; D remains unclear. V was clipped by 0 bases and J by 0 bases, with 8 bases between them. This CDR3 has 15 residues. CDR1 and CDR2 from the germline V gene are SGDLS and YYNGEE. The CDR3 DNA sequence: TGTGCCAGCAGCGTAGCGGTGGATAGCACAGATACGCAGTATTTT. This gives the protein CASSVAVDSTDTQYF.